Each of the 3 T cell receptor beta chains below was sequenced from the same sample in a study of blood T cells in healthy people across ages. Through a sample-barcoded 5' primer and a J-beta primer mix, a second PCR was run for 7 to 11 cycles. TCRdb ran MiXCR on the 5' RACE reads and lists one entry per CDR3 protein. The table includes around 750,000 distinct CDR3 sequences, about 48% detected once. Sequencing was done on a sample of blood. Receptors originate from an older man in good health.

This chain uses TRBV12-3 or TRBV12-4 with TRBJ2-3; 7 positions agree with TRBD2. After removal of 6 bases from V and 3 bases from J, the junction contained 9 bases not matched to a gene. The CDR3 extends over 15 amino acids. CDR3 loop: CASSKLAKGTDTQYF. The CDR3 DNA follows: TGTGCCAGCAGCAAACTAGCGAAAGGGACAGATACGCAGTATTTT.

V gene TRBV5-1 combines with J gene TRBJ2-2; either TRBD1 or TRBD2 may supply D (8 bases each). Between the trimmed V and J ends, which lost 4 bases and 6 bases, there was a span of 19 bases. CDR1 and CDR2 (germline): SGHRS, YFSETQ. This CDR3 has 16 amino acids. Here the CDR3 DNA reads TGCGCCAGCAGCCCGGGGGGGACAGGTTATTCCGGGGAGCTGTTTTTT. Amino acids: CASSPGGTGYSGELFF.

The genes are TRBV12-3 or TRBV12-4 and TRBJ1-6; D gene unclear. The V and J ends lost 6 bases and 10 bases respectively, with 13 bases between them. The CDR3 runs to 13 residues. Here the CDR3 reads CASRPRTESPLHF. The CDR3 DNA reads TGTGCCAGCAGACCCCGGACGGAATCACCCCTCCACTTT.